This TCR beta chain was retrieved from a study of blood T cell repertoires in COVID-19. Germline V gene lookup returns CDR1 MDHEN and CDR2 SYDVKM. V lost 3 bases and J 1 base, leaving 10 bases between the germline ends. This CDR3 has 14 amino acids. Data came from immunoSEQ multiplex PCR; TCRdb stores just in-frame clones and leaves some out. This table holds 95,000 to 110,000 clones, around 88% found once. This clone occurred a few times. V gene TRBV28 combines with J gene TRBJ2-7, with a possible D match to TRBD2 (6 bases). Material: peripheral blood. The clonotype comes from a man aged 50-60 years with active or convalescent COVID-19. The CDR3 sequence: CASSFGRRSYEQYF. The CDR3 DNA reads as TGTGCCAGCAGTTTCGGGAGAAGATCCTACGAGCAGTACTTC.